This TCR beta chain comes out of a study of blood T cell repertoires in COVID-19. Study-level information: Sites across the United States, Italy and Spain contributed samples from acute and convalescent COVID-19. T cells, B-cell-depleted T cells, or PBMCs provided the cDNA or gDNA that served as material.

Original analysis: Amplification of reference gene primers was used by the study to estimate nucleated cell counts. Sequencing used immunoSEQ multiplex PCR; TCRdb keeps in-frame clones, though not all of them. V, J and clone size are those of that table, while D and trimming were read from the DNA. The table shows 130,000 or so clones, with approximately 70% occurring only once. The CDR3 length is 12 residues. Sequenced: peripheral blood. The sequence derives from a woman aged 70-85 years with acute or convalescent COVID-19. The chain uses TRBV1 and TRBJ2-1; no check of the table's D call, TRBD2, against the DNA was made. TRBV1 is classified as a pseudogene. The CDR3 DNA is TGCACCAGCAGAAGACTAGTAAATGAGCAGTTCTTC. It is translated as CTSRRLVNEQFF.